Detailed here is one T cell receptor (beta chain). Its target is unknown. This sample is part of a study of T cell responses to AZD1222 COVID-19 vaccine. Germline CDR1 and CDR2: LGHDT and YNNKEL (reference sequence). V was clipped by 0 bases and J by 9 bases, with 21 bases between them. CDR3 size: 17 residues. Study-level points and caveats: Only a handful of AZD1222 recipients, more than five in all, had baseline seropositivity. Reports indicate that nearly half of spike-specific TCRs are directed at unmutated variant regions. Regions 160-218 and 743-854 held dominance among vaccine-associated CD4 TCRs, which spanned spike.

Profiled with immunoSEQ multiplex PCR; TCRdb holds only in-frame clones, not every one. The sample shows some 84,000 clones, approximately 88% of them seen only once. The TCR originated in an adult who received the AZD1222 COVID-19 vaccine. The sample here was peripheral blood, taken 28 days after the second AZD1222 dose. The genes are TRBV3-1 (or the pseudogene TRBV3-2) and TRBJ2-1, with D maybe TRBD2 (7 bases). CDR3 in amino acids: CASSQDSPGGPVGEQFF. Here the CDR3 DNA reads TGTGCCAGCAGCCAAGATTCTCCCGGGGGGCCGGTGGGTGAGCAGTTCTTC.